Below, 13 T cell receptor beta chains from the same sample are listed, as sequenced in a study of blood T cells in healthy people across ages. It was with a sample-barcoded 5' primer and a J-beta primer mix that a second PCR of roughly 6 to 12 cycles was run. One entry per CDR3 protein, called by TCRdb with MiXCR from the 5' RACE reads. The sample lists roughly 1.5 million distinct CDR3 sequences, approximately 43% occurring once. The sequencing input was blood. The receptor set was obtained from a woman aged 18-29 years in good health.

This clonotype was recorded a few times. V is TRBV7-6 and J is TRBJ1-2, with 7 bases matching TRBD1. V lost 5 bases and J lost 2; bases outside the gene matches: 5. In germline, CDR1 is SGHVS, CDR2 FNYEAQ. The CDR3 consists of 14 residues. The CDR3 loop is CASSALGQNYGYTF. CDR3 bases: TGTGCCAGCAGCGCGCTGGGACAGAACTATGGCTACACCTTC.

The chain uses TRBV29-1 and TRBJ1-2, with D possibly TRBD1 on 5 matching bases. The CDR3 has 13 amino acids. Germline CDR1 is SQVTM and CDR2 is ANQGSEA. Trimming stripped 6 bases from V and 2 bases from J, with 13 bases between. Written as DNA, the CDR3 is TGCAGCGTATTCACGGGACTGAACTATGGCTACACCTTC. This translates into CSVFTGLNYGYTF.

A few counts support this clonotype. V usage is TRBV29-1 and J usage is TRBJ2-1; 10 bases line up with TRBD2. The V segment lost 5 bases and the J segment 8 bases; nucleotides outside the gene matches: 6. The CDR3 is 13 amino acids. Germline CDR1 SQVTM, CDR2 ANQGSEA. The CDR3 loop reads CSVRRTSGDEQFF. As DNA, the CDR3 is TGCAGCGTTCGAAGGACTAGCGGAGATGAGCAGTTCTTC.

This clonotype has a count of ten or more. In DNA, the CDR3 is TGTGCCAGCAGCTTAGCGGGGGGTGGACAGGGGAATGGCTACACCTTC. As protein: CASSLAGGGQGNGYTF. This rearrangement joins TRBV7-2 to TRBJ1-2, with 9 bases identical to TRBD1. J gave up 6 bases and V 0 bases, and 8 bases lay outside the gene matches. This CDR3 comprises 16 residues. Germline loops: CDR1 SGHTA, CDR2 FQGNSA.

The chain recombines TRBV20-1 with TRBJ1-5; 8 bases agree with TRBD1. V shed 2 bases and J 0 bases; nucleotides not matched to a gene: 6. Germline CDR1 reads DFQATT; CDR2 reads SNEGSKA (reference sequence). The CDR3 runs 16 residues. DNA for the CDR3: TGCAGTGCTAGATCAAACAGGGGGTTTAGCAATCAGCCCCAGCATTTT. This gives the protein CSARSNRGFSNQPQHF.

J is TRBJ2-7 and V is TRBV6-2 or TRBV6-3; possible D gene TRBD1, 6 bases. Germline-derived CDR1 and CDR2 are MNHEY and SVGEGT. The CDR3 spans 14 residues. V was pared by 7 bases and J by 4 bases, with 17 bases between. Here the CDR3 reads CASKSVGAAYEQYF. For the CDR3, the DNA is TGTGCCAGCAAATCAGTGGGGGCGGCTTACGAGCAGTACTTC.

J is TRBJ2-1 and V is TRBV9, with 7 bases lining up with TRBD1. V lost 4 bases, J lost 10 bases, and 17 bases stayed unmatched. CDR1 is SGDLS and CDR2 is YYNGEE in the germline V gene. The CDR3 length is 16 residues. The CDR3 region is CASSPQWGTGDREQFF. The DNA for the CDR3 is TGTGCCAGCAGCCCGCAGTGGGGAACAGGGGACCGAGAGCAGTTCTTC.

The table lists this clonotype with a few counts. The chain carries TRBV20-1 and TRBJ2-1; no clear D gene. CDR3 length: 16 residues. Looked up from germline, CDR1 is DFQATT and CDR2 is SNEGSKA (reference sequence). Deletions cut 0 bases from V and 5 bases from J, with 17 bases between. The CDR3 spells CSARDRAPARNNEQFF. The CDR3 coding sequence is TGCAGTGCTAGAGATCGTGCCCCGGCGAGGAACAATGAGCAGTTCTTC.

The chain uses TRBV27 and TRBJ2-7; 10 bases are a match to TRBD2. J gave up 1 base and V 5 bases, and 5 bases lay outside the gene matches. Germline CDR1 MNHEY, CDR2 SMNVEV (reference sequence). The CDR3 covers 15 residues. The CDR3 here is CASSLSGGQSYEQYF. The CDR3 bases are TGTGCCAGCAGTCTTAGCGGGGGGCAGTCCTACGAGCAGTACTTC.

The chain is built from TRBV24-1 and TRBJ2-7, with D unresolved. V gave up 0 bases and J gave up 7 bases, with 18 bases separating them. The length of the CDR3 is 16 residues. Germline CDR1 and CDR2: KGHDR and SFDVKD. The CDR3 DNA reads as TGTGCCACCAGTGATTTGGATGACGGAGAAGGCAATGAGCAGTACTTC. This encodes CATSDLDDGEGNEQYF.

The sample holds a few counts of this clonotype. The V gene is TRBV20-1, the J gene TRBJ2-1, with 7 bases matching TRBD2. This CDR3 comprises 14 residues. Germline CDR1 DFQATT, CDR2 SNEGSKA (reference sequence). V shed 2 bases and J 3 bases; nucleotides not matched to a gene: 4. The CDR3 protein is CSARLADYYNEQFF. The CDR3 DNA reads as TGCAGTGCTAGACTAGCGGATTACTACAATGAGCAGTTCTTC.

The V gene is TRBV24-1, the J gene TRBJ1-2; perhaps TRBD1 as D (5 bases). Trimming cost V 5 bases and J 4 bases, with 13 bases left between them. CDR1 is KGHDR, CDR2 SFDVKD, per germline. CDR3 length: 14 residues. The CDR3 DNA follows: TGTGCCACCAGTGCCTCAGGGTCCGGCTATGGCTACACCTTC. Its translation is CATSASGSGYGYTF.

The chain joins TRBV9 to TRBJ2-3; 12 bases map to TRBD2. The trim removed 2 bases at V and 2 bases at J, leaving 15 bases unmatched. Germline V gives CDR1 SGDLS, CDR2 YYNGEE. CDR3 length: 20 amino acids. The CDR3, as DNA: TGTGCCAGCAGCGTCCCGCCTCCTAGCGGGGGGGCCCTATACACAGATACGCAGTATTTT. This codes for CASSVPPPSGGALYTDTQYF.